The source of this TCR beta chain is a study of human T cells and chemical hapten exposure. Study at large: A mostly female patient group had alopecia areata, totalis or universalis. The study's findings and limits: Sensitization with DPC brought no change to TCRs above 1 in 1000 in frequency.

Time point noted: patch test 1, 2 weeks after DPC sensitization. Stated treatment: therapeutic diphenylcyclopropenone sensitization with weekly scalp DPC. The CDR3 is 15 amino acids. The germline CDR1 and CDR2 sequences are SNHLY and FYNNEI. V trimming: 7 bases; J trimming: 9 bases; junction bases outside the gene matches: 11. From the RACE reads, TCRdb called clonotypes with MiXCR, one entry per CDR3 protein. This table has tens of thousands of distinct CDR3 sequences, approximately 35% appearing once. This clonotype appeared a few times. The antigen is not known. The receptor was isolated from a man aged 40-49 years with alopecia areata. Some clones in this sample may be carry-over from other donors' samples. The starting material was whole blood, obtained in connection with sensitization to the hapten diphenylcyclopropenone (DPC). The V gene is TRBV2, the J gene TRBJ2-5; TRBD2 matches at 13 bases. CDR3 protein: CASNPLAGGLRAQYF. Written as DNA, the CDR3 is TGTGCCAGCAATCCACTAGCGGGAGGGCTACGGGCCCAGTACTTC.